A selection of T cell receptor beta chains follows, all from one sample in a study of T cells in Graves' hyperthyroidism and ophthalmopathy. TCRdb redid the calling of the multiplex PCR reads with MiXCR, one entry per CDR3 protein. In the table there are fewer than 750,000 distinct CDR3 sequences, about 14% of which are singletons. Sequencing was carried out using blood. The receptors were sampled from a woman in her forties or fifties with Graves' ophthalmopathy. The CDR3 runs from the conserved cysteine through the conserved F or W. The D gene is left open where the match is weak. The size entry is marked missing in some rows and otherwise reads once, few, many or a size class.

j_call: TRBJ2-7; v_call: TRBV30; d_call: TRBD1; clone_size: many; cdr3_aa: CAWRGTGNYEQYF; cdr3_nt: TGTGCCTGGAGGGGGACAGGGAACTACGAGCAGTACTTC
j_call: TRBJ2-7; v_call: TRBV4-1; d_call: -; clone_size: many; cdr3_aa: CASSQATGLSYEQYF; cdr3_nt: TGCGCCAGCAGCCAAGCGACAGGCCTCTCCTACGAGCAGTACTTC
j_call: TRBJ2-1; v_call: TRBV4-2; d_call: TRBD2; clone_size: few; cdr3_aa: CASSPGLQINNEQFF; cdr3_nt: TGTGCCAGCAGCCCGGGACTACAAATAAACAATGAGCAGTTCTTC
j_call: TRBJ2-7; v_call: TRBV11-3; d_call: -; clone_size: many; cdr3_aa: CASSLGVPDLYEQYF; cdr3_nt: TGTGCCAGCAGCTTAGGCGTTCCGGATCTCTACGAGCAGTACTTC
j_call: TRBJ2-1; v_call: TRBV5-1; d_call: TRBD2; clone_size: many; cdr3_aa: CASSPITSEYYNEQFF; cdr3_nt: TGCGCCAGCAGTCCCATAACTAGCGAATATTACAATGAGCAGTTCTTC
j_call: TRBJ2-7; v_call: TRBV20-1; d_call: -; clone_size: many; cdr3_aa: CSALAGHGGGEQYF; cdr3_nt: TGCAGTGCTCTAGCCGGACACGGGGGAGGAGAGCAGTACTTC
j_call: TRBJ2-1; v_call: TRBV20-1; d_call: TRBD2; clone_size: many; cdr3_aa: CSATKLAGGTYNEQFF; cdr3_nt: TGCAGTGCTACAAAACTAGCGGGAGGCACCTACAATGAGCAGTTCTTC
j_call: TRBJ2-3; v_call: TRBV11-2; d_call: TRBD1; clone_size: many; cdr3_aa: CASRGTGRSTDTQYF; cdr3_nt: TGTGCCAGCAGAGGGACAGGCCGGTCCACAGATACGCAGTATTTT
j_call: TRBJ2-7; v_call: TRBV9; d_call: TRBD2; clone_size: many; cdr3_aa: CASSARSSGRAYEQYF; cdr3_nt: TGTGCCAGCAGCGCTCGATCTAGCGGGAGGGCCTACGAGCAGTACTTC
j_call: TRBJ2-1; v_call: TRBV18; d_call: TRBD1; clone_size: many; cdr3_aa: CASSPTGQRNEQFF; cdr3_nt: TGTGCCAGCTCACCGACGGGACAGAGAAATGAGCAGTTCTTC
j_call: TRBJ2-2; v_call: TRBV11-3; d_call: TRBD2; clone_size: many; cdr3_aa: CASSRIAGGNTGELFF; cdr3_nt: TGTGCCAGCAGTCGAATAGCGGGAGGGAACACCGGGGAGCTGTTTTTT
j_call: TRBJ2-1; v_call: TRBV5-1; d_call: TRBD2; clone_size: -; cdr3_aa: CASSASGTSGFYNEQFF; cdr3_nt: TGCGCCAGCAGCGCCTCCGGGACTAGCGGGTTTTACAATGAGCAGTTCTTC
j_call: TRBJ2-1; v_call: TRBV27; d_call: TRBD1; clone_size: many; cdr3_aa: CASSYRDRGSNEQFF; cdr3_nt: TGTGCCAGCAGTTACCGGGACAGGGGGAGTAATGAGCAGTTCTTC
j_call: TRBJ2-2; v_call: TRBV11-2; d_call: -; clone_size: many; cdr3_aa: CASSLGGAGTGELFF; cdr3_nt: TGTGCCAGCAGCTTAGGGGGGGCAGGCACCGGGGAGCTGTTTTTT
j_call: TRBJ2-1; v_call: TRBV12-5; d_call: -; clone_size: many; cdr3_aa: CASGLAQRKEQFF; cdr3_nt: TGTGCTAGTGGTTTGGCCCAGCGGAAAGAGCAGTTCTTC
j_call: TRBJ2-1; v_call: TRBV5-1; d_call: -; clone_size: many; cdr3_aa: CASSLGTSNEQFF; cdr3_nt: TGTGCCAGCAGCTTAGGGACGTCAAATGAGCAGTTCTTC
j_call: TRBJ1-1; v_call: TRBV19; d_call: -; clone_size: few; cdr3_aa: CVSSIGGAASEAFF; cdr3_nt: TGTGTCAGTAGTATTGGTGGCGCGGCCTCTGAAGCTTTCTTT
j_call: TRBJ1-1; v_call: TRBV12-3/TRBV12-4; d_call: -; clone_size: many; cdr3_aa: CASSFLGRMNTEAFF; cdr3_nt: TGTGCCAGCAGTTTTTTAGGCAGAATGAACACTGAAGCTTTCTTT
j_call: TRBJ2-3; v_call: TRBV20-1; d_call: TRBD1; clone_size: many; cdr3_aa: CSAQDRVSTDTQYF; cdr3_nt: TGCAGTGCTCAGGACAGGGTGAGCACAGATACGCAGTATTTT
j_call: TRBJ1-1; v_call: TRBV7-9; d_call: -; clone_size: many; cdr3_aa: CASSFVLRELTNTEAFF; cdr3_nt: TGTGCCAGCAGCTTTGTGTTAAGGGAGCTGACGAACACTGAAGCTTTCTTT
j_call: TRBJ2-7; v_call: TRBV7-2; d_call: -; clone_size: many; cdr3_aa: CASSLVAGYEQYF; cdr3_nt: TGTGCCAGCAGCTTAGTGGCAGGGTACGAGCAGTACTTC
j_call: TRBJ2-3; v_call: TRBV15; d_call: TRBD2; clone_size: many; cdr3_aa: CATSRPSGSDTQYF; cdr3_nt: TGTGCCACCAGCAGACCCAGCGGGAGTGATACGCAGTATTTT
j_call: TRBJ1-1; v_call: TRBV6-1; d_call: -; clone_size: many; cdr3_aa: CASSDTSYTEAFF; cdr3_nt: TGTGCCAGCAGTGACACAAGCTACACTGAAGCTTTCTTT
j_call: TRBJ1-3; v_call: TRBV19; d_call: -; clone_size: -; cdr3_aa: CASSGRTPGSGNTIYF; cdr3_nt: TGTGCCAGTAGTGGGCGGACACCCGGCTCTGGAAACACCATATATTTT
j_call: TRBJ2-5; v_call: TRBV4-2; d_call: TRBD2; clone_size: few; cdr3_aa: CASSQGSGTSGMETQYF; cdr3_nt: TGTGCCAGCAGCCAAGGCTCCGGGACTAGCGGGATGGAGACCCAGTACTTC
j_call: TRBJ2-2; v_call: TRBV24-1; d_call: TRBD1; clone_size: -; cdr3_aa: CATMSRTGGTGELFF; cdr3_nt: TGTGCCACCATGTCTCGGACAGGGGGCACCGGGGAGCTGTTTTTT
j_call: TRBJ1-4; v_call: TRBV3-1; d_call: TRBD1; clone_size: -; cdr3_aa: CASSQGTGTTTNEKLFF; cdr3_nt: TGTGCCAGCAGCCAAGGGACAGGGACGACAACTAATGAAAAACTGTTTTTT
j_call: TRBJ2-1; v_call: TRBV28; d_call: TRBD2; clone_size: many; cdr3_aa: CASSNLLAGGPVEQFF; cdr3_nt: TGTGCCAGCAGTAACCTACTAGCGGGAGGGCCGGTTGAGCAGTTCTTC
j_call: TRBJ1-5; v_call: TRBV28; d_call: -; clone_size: many; cdr3_aa: CASSLQDGHLLSQPQHF; cdr3_nt: TGTGCCAGCAGTTTACAGGACGGGCACTTACTTAGTCAGCCCCAGCATTTT
j_call: TRBJ1-5; v_call: TRBV28; d_call: -; clone_size: -; cdr3_aa: CASSLYIIMGDQPQHF; cdr3_nt: TGTGCCAGCAGTTTATACATTATAATGGGGGATCAGCCCCAGCATTTT
j_call: TRBJ1-1; v_call: TRBV9; d_call: -; clone_size: -; cdr3_aa: CASSIWTTPNTEAFF; cdr3_nt: TGTGCCAGCAGCATTTGGACAACCCCGAACACTGAAGCTTTCTTT
j_call: TRBJ2-7; v_call: TRBV7-3; d_call: -; clone_size: few; cdr3_aa: CASSLNDAGHGSYEQYF; cdr3_nt: TGTGCCAGCAGCTTAAATGATGCGGGCCACGGCTCCTACGAGCAGTACTTC
j_call: TRBJ2-7; v_call: TRBV14; d_call: -; clone_size: many; cdr3_aa: CASAGPLYEQYF; cdr3_nt: TGTGCCAGCGCTGGGCCACTCTACGAGCAGTACTTC
j_call: TRBJ1-5; v_call: TRBV4-1; d_call: TRBD1; clone_size: -; cdr3_aa: CASSQESGGYDQPQHF; cdr3_nt: TGCGCCAGCAGCCAAGAGTCAGGGGGCTACGATCAGCCCCAGCATTTT
j_call: TRBJ2-2; v_call: TRBV20-1; d_call: TRBD1; clone_size: -; cdr3_aa: CSARNSGTGVTGELFF; cdr3_nt: TGCAGTGCTAGGAATTCCGGGACAGGGGTCACCGGGGAGCTGTTTTTT
j_call: TRBJ2-3; v_call: TRBV20-1; d_call: -; clone_size: many; cdr3_aa: CSANVAPDTQYF; cdr3_nt: TGCAGTGCTAATGTAGCTCCAGATACGCAGTATTTT
j_call: TRBJ1-1; v_call: TRBV7-9; d_call: -; clone_size: few; cdr3_aa: CASSGWQQRTEAFF; cdr3_nt: TGTGCCAGCAGCGGGTGGCAGCAGCGCACTGAAGCTTTCTTT
j_call: TRBJ2-1; v_call: TRBV20-1; d_call: TRBD1; clone_size: many; cdr3_aa: CSAEHRGIFHNEQFF; cdr3_nt: TGCAGTGCTGAACACAGGGGTATCTTCCACAATGAGCAGTTCTTC
j_call: TRBJ2-7; v_call: TRBV29-1; d_call: TRBD2; clone_size: few; cdr3_aa: CSVDRTSGSNEQYF; cdr3_nt: TGCAGCGTTGACAGGACTAGCGGGAGTAACGAGCAGTACTTC
j_call: TRBJ2-1; v_call: TRBV15; d_call: -; clone_size: -; cdr3_aa: CATRSHLGNEQFF; cdr3_nt: TGTGCCACCAGGAGTCATTTGGGAAATGAGCAGTTCTTC
j_call: TRBJ2-1; v_call: TRBV4-1; d_call: TRBD2; clone_size: -; cdr3_aa: CASSQDTSGSYNEQFF; cdr3_nt: TGCGCCAGCAGCCAAGACACTAGCGGCTCCTACAATGAGCAGTTCTTC
j_call: TRBJ1-4; v_call: TRBV15; d_call: -; clone_size: -; cdr3_aa: CATSRDIGGDNEKLFF; cdr3_nt: TGTGCCACCAGCAGAGATATCGGGGGTGATAATGAAAAACTGTTTTTT
j_call: TRBJ2-5; v_call: TRBV24-1; d_call: TRBD1; clone_size: few; cdr3_aa: CATSGLQGEETQYF; cdr3_nt: TGTGCCACCAGTGGCCTACAGGGGGAAGAGACCCAGTACTTC
j_call: TRBJ2-7; v_call: TRBV7-2; d_call: TRBD2; clone_size: once; cdr3_aa: CASSFPGTSGTYEQYF; cdr3_nt: TGTGCCAGCAGCTTCCCTGGGACTAGCGGAACCTACGAGCAGTACTTC
j_call: TRBJ2-1; v_call: TRBV29-1; d_call: TRBD2; clone_size: many; cdr3_aa: CSVEIPSSRTRLNEQFF; cdr3_nt: TGCAGCGTTGAAATCCCCTCCTCCCGGACTAGGCTTAATGAGCAGTTCTTC
j_call: TRBJ2-7; v_call: TRBV7-8; d_call: TRBD2; clone_size: many; cdr3_aa: CASSVRNRGAYEQYF; cdr3_nt: TGTGCCAGCAGTGTCAGGAATCGGGGGGCCTACGAGCAGTACTTC
j_call: TRBJ1-2; v_call: TRBV2; d_call: -; clone_size: many; cdr3_aa: CASSDGGLGGYGYTF; cdr3_nt: TGTGCCAGCAGTGATGGGGGTCTGGGAGGTTATGGCTACACCTTC
j_call: TRBJ2-5; v_call: TRBV19; d_call: -; clone_size: few; cdr3_aa: CASSNRDYQETQYF; cdr3_nt: TGTGCCAGTAGTAACCGGGACTACCAAGAGACCCAGTACTTC
j_call: TRBJ2-7; v_call: TRBV28; d_call: -; clone_size: -; cdr3_aa: CASSSGAYYEQYF; cdr3_nt: TGTGCCAGCAGTTCCGGGGCCTACTACGAGCAGTACTTC
j_call: TRBJ1-4; v_call: TRBV6-5; d_call: -; clone_size: few; cdr3_aa: CASSYSDTLGEKLFF; cdr3_nt: TGTGCCAGCAGTTACTCGGACACTCTCGGTGAAAAACTGTTTTTT
j_call: TRBJ1-2; v_call: TRBV20-1; d_call: TRBD1; clone_size: few; cdr3_aa: CSAGGQGAIYGYTF; cdr3_nt: TGCAGTGCTGGCGGACAGGGGGCAATCTATGGCTACACCTTC
j_call: TRBJ2-2; v_call: TRBV10-3; d_call: TRBD2; clone_size: -; cdr3_aa: CAISRFVSGGPGELFF; cdr3_nt: TGTGCCATCAGCCGCTTCGTTTCGGGAGGGCCCGGGGAGCTGTTTTTT
j_call: TRBJ2-2; v_call: TRBV6-1; d_call: -; clone_size: -; cdr3_aa: CASSPVITGELFF; cdr3_nt: TGTGCCAGCAGTCCGGTTATCACCGGGGAGCTGTTTTTT
j_call: TRBJ1-1; v_call: TRBV30; d_call: TRBD1; clone_size: many; cdr3_aa: CAWRGQANTEAFF; cdr3_nt: TGTGCCTGGAGGGGACAGGCGAACACTGAAGCTTTCTTT
j_call: TRBJ2-5; v_call: TRBV5-1; d_call: TRBD2; clone_size: few; cdr3_aa: CASSLRTSGDKETQYF; cdr3_nt: TGCGCCAGCAGCCTCAGGACTAGCGGGGATAAAGAGACCCAGTACTTC
j_call: TRBJ1-1; v_call: TRBV15; d_call: TRBD1; clone_size: -; cdr3_aa: CATSRETGWGTEAFF; cdr3_nt: TGTGCCACCAGCAGGGAGACAGGGTGGGGCACTGAAGCTTTCTTT
j_call: TRBJ2-7; v_call: TRBV28; d_call: -; clone_size: many; cdr3_aa: CASSRGLAGTEQYF; cdr3_nt: TGTGCCAGCAGTCGAGGGTTGGCGGGAACTGAGCAGTACTTC
j_call: TRBJ2-5; v_call: TRBV19; d_call: TRBD1; clone_size: many; cdr3_aa: CASSIRPRTGRKEETQYF; cdr3_nt: TGTGCCAGTAGTATCAGACCCCGGACAGGCCGAAAAGAAGAGACCCAGTACTTC
j_call: TRBJ2-4; v_call: TRBV6-1; d_call: -; clone_size: many; cdr3_aa: CASSEDRALAKNIQYF; cdr3_nt: TGTGCCAGCAGTGAAGACAGGGCCTTAGCCAAAAACATTCAGTACTTC
j_call: TRBJ2-3; v_call: TRBV19; d_call: TRBD2; clone_size: few; cdr3_aa: CASTPLAGVSDTQYF; cdr3_nt: TGTGCCAGTACCCCACTAGCGGGAGTTTCAGATACGCAGTATTTT